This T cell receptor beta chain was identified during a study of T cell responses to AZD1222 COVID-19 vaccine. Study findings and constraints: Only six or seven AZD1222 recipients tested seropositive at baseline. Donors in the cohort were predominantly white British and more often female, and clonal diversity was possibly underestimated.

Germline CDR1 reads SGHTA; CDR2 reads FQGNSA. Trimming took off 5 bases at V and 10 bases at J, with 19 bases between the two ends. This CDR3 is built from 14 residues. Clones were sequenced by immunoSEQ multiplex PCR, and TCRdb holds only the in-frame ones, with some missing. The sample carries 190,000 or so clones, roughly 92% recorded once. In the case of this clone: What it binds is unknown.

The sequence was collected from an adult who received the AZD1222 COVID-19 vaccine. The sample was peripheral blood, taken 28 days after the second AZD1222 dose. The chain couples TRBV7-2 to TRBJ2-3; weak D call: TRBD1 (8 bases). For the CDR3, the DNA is TGTGCCAGCAGCGAGCGGGACAGGCCCTTGCCGCAGTATTTT. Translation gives CASSERDRPLPQYF.